This T cell receptor beta chain was recorded in a study of cytomegalovirus exposure and HLA in healthy donors. This clone was seen only once. Its antigen is not known. There are 14 residues in the CDR3. The V gene lost 4 bases and the J gene lost 7 bases, with 15 bases spanning the gap. The germline V gene encodes CDR1 SGDLS and CDR2 YYNGEE. General study findings and limits: Rare TCR sequences dominated, though some public TCRs recurred in many donors. Cytomegalovirus status was reportedly diagnosed by the classifier with high sensitivity and specificity.

TCRdb's table, derived via immunoSEQ multiplex PCR, lists solely in-frame clones and lacks some. Of about 180,000 clones detected, 85% appear once; the ten largest clones hold more than 15%. The V and J genes are TRBV9 and TRBJ2-1; D not certain. Sequencing was carried out using PBMCs. The origin of this receptor is a man between 18 and 35 years old in good health and CMV-seropositive. The CDR3 nucleotides are TGTGCCAGCAGCCCTTTTGAGGCCGCTAATGAGCAGTTCTTC. Encoded protein: CASSPFEAANEQFF.